This TCR beta chain comes out of a study of blood T cells in healthy people across ages. Points from the study as a whole: Percentage of naive T cells showed a strong correlation with TCR beta diversity.

Then a second PCR, running roughly 7 to 11 cycles, was carried out with a sample-barcoded 5' primer and a J-beta primer mix. Samples each returned at least 2.5 million CDR3-containing paired-end reads. TCRdb re-called the 5' RACE reads through MiXCR, storing one row per CDR3 protein. The table has about 1,800,000 distinct CDR3 sequences, 28% seen once. Note on this clonotype: Its antigen is not identified.

The study recruited healthy Caucasian donors from Russia who were aged about 6 to 95. There are 14 residues in the CDR3. Germline CDR1 is SGHDN and CDR2 is FVKESK. With V trimmed by 5 bases and J by 4 bases, 3 bases remained unmatched. The chain employs TRBV14 and TRBJ2-1, with TRBD2 matching 9 bases. The receptor comes from a woman aged 25 to 39 in good health. Sequencing was done on a sample of blood. CDR3 sequence reads: CASSAGGFYNEQFF. The CDR3 DNA is TGTGCCAGCAGCGCGGGGGGGTTTTACAATGAGCAGTTCTTC.